The clone carrying this T cell receptor beta chain was detected once. As yet, its antigen is unknown. The data belong to a study of shared clonotypes between healthy human individuals. Study in general: Sampling drew on donors who were a couple of women and three men aged 18 to 49. Three plates were used per donor for CD4 naive, three for CD4 memory, two for CD8 naive and one for CD8 memory.

Overall study findings and caveats: Memory subsets had estimated richness that was generally smaller than that of naive subsets. Few donors restricted represented genetic and exposure-history diversity.

Assay used: immunoSEQ multiplex PCR; TCRdb lists only in-frame clones, some missing. The repertoire holds fewer than 1 million clones, with approximately 96% as singletons. Germline V lookup: CDR1 MGHRA, CDR2 YSYEKL. V gave up 1 base and J gave up 6 bases, with 3 bases separating them. The CDR3 is made up of 12 amino acids. Naive CD8 cells lacked CD45RO, underwent positive selection for CCR7 and left out terminally differentiated effector memory CD45RA+ cells. This receptor was identified in a man aged 25-45 years in good health. The chain is built from TRBV4-1 and TRBJ2-2; D gene unclear. The sequencing sample was made of naive CD8+ T cells sorted from blood. The CDR3 protein is CASSQGPGELFF. The CDR3 DNA sequence: TGCGCCAGCAGCCAAGGACCCGGGGAGCTGTTTTTT.